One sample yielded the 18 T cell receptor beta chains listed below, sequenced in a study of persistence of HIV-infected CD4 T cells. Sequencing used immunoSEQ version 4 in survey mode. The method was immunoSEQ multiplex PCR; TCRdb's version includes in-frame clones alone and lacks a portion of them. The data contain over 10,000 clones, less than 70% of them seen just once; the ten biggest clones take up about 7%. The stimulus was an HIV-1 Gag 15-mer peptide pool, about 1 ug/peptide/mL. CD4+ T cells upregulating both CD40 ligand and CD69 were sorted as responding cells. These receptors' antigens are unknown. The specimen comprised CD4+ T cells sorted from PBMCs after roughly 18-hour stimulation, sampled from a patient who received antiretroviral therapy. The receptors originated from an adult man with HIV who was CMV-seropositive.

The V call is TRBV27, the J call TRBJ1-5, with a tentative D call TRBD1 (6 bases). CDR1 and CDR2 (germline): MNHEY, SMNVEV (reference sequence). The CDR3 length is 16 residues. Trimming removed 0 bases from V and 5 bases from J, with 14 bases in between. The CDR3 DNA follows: TGTGCCAGCAGTTTATCGTGGGGTCGGGGGCATCAGCCCCAGCATTTT. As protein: CASSLSWGRGHQPQHF.

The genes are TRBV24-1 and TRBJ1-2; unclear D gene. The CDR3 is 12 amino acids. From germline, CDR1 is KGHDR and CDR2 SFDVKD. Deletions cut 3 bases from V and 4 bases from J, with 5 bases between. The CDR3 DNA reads TGTGCCACCAGTGATCCTCTCTATGGCTACACCTTC. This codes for CATSDPLYGYTF.

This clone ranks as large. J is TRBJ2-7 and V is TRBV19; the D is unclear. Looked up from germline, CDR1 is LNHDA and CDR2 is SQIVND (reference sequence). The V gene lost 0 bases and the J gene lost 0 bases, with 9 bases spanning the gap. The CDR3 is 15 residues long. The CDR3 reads CASSIDLQSSYEQYF. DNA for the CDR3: TGTGCCAGTAGTATAGATCTCCAGAGCTCCTACGAGCAGTACTTC.

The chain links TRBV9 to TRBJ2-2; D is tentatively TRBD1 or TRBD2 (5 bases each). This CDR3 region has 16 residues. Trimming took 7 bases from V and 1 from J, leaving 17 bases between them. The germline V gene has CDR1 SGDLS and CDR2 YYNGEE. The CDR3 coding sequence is TGTGCCAGCGGGGGAACGGTCAACCTGAACACCGGGGAGCTGTTTTTT. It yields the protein CASGGTVNLNTGELFF.

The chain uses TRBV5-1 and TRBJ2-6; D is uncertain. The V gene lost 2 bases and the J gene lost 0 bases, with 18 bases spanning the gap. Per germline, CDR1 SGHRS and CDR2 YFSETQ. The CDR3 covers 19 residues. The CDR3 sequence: CASSFTGPAQISGANVLTF. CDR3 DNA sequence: TGCGCCAGCAGCTTCACCGGGCCGGCCCAAATCTCTGGGGCCAACGTCCTGACTTTC.

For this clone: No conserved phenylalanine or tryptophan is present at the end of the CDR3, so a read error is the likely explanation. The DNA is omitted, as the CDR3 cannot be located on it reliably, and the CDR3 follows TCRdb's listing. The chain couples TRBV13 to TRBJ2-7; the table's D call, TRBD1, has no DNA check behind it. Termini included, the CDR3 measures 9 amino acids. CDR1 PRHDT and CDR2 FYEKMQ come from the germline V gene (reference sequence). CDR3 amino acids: CASSPLGQI.

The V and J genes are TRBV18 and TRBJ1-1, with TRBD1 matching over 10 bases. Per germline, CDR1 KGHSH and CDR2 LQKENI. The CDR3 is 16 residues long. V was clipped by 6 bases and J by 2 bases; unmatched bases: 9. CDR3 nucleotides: TGTGCCAGCTCCAGATCCGGGACAGGGGTTAACACTGAAGCTTTCTTT. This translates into CASSRSGTGVNTEAFF.

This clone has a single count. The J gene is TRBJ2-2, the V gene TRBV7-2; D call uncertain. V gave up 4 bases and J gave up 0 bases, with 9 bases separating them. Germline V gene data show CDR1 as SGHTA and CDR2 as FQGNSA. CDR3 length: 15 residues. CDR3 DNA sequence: TGTGCCAGCAGCTCCACCCCCTCGAACACCGGGGAGCTGTTTTTT. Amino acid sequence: CASSSTPSNTGELFF.

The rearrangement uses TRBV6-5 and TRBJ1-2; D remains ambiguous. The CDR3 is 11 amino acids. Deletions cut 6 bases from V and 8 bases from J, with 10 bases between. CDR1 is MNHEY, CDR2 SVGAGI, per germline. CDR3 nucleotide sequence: TGTGCCAGCAGCGCAACATACGGCTACACCTTC. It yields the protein CASSATYGYTF.

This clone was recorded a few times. CDR3 residues: CASSSRPGTMNTEAFF. The DNA of the CDR3 is TGTGCCAGCAGCTCTAGACCCGGGACGATGAACACTGAAGCTTTCTTT. The J gene is TRBJ1-1, the V gene TRBV7-6; weak D call: TRBD1 (5 bases). In germline, CDR1 is SGHVS, CDR2 FNYEAQ. The V gene lost 4 bases and the J gene lost 0 bases, with 15 bases spanning the gap. The CDR3 consists of 16 residues.

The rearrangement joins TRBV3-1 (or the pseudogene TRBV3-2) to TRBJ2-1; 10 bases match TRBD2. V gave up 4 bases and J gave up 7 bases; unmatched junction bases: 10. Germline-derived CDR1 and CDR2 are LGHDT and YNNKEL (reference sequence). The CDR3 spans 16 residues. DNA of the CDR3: TGTGCCAGCAGCCTCTTAGCGGGAGGAGTAGGGAATGAGCAGTTCTTC. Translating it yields CASSLLAGGVGNEQFF.

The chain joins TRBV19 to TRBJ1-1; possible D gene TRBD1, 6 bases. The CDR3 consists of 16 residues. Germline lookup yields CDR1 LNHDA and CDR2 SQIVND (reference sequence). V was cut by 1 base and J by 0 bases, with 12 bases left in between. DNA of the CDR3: TGTGCCAGTAGTATAGTGCAGGGGCGGCTGAACACTGAAGCTTTCTTT. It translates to CASSIVQGRLNTEAFF.

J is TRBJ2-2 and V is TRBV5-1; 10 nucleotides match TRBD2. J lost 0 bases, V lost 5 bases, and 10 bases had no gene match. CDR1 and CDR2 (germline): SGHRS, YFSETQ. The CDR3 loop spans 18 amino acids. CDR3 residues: CASRLAGGPRTNTGELFF. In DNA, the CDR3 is TGCGCCAGCAGGTTAGCGGGGGGTCCCAGAACGAACACCGGGGAGCTGTTTTTT. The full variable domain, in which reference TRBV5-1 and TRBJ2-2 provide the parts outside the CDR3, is KAGVTQTPRYLIKTRGQQVTLSCSPISGHRSVSWYQQTPGQGLQFLFEYFSETQRNKGNFPGRFSGRQFSNSRSEMNVSTLELGDSALYLCASRLAGGPRTNTGELFFGEGSRLTVL.

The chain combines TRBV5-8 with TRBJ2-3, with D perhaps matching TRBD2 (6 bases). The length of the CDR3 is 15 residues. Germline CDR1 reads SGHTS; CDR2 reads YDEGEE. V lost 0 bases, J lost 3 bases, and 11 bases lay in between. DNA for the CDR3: TGTGCCAGCAGCTTGGGGCTAGCGATAACAGATACGCAGTATTTT. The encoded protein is CASSLGLAITDTQYF.

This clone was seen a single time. The CDR3 DNA follows: TGTGCCAGCAGCTTAGACGGGGGGAGTTCAGATACGCAGTATTTT. Translation gives CASSLDGGSSDTQYF. The J gene is TRBJ2-3, the V gene TRBV7-2; TRBD2 matches at 7 bases. This CDR3 region has 15 residues. V shed 1 base and J 4 bases; nucleotides not matched to a gene: 5. The germline gives CDR1 SGHTA, CDR2 FQGNSA. Looking up the rest from reference TRBV7-2 and TRBJ2-3 gives the full variable domain: GAGVSQSPSNKVTEKGKDVELRCDPISGHTALYWYRQSLGQGLEFLIYFQGNSAPDKSGLPSDRFSAERTGGSVSTLTIQRTQQEDSAVYLCASSLDGGSSDTQYFGPGTRLTVL.

The CDR3 region has the DNA TGTGCCATCAGCCCTGCGGGACAGGACCTCAGGTACTATGGCTACACCTTC. Its protein product is CAISPAGQDLRYYGYTF. This chain joins TRBV10-3 and TRBJ1-2, with 8 bases that match TRBD1. The CDR3 consists of 17 residues. The V segment lost 6 bases and the J segment 3 bases; nucleotides outside the gene matches: 15. Germline CDR1 ENHRY, CDR2 SYGVKD.

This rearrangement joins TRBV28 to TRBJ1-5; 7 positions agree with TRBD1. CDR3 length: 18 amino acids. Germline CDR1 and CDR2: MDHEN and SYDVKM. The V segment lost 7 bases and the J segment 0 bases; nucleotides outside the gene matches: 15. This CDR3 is CASNARGQFFFSNQPQHF. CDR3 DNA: TGTGCCAGCAACGCGCGGGGACAGTTCTTTTTTAGCAATCAGCCCCAGCATTTT.

CDR3 in amino acids: CASSEQGVGTEAFF. The CDR3 DNA follows: TGTGCCAGCAGTGAACAGGGGGTGGGGACTGAAGCTTTCTTT. The chain is built from TRBV6-1 and TRBJ1-1; 7 nucleotides line up with TRBD1. Germline-derived CDR1 and CDR2 are MNHNS and SASEGT. The ends lost 2 bases at V and 5 bases at J; junction bases unmatched: 5. This CDR3 region has 14 residues.